This TCR beta chain is from a study of T cell changes during pregnancy in multiple sclerosis. V gave up 2 bases and J gave up 7 bases; unmatched junction bases: 8. The CDR3 is 16 amino acids. CDR1 SGHRS and CDR2 YFSETQ come from the germline V gene. Profiling relied on immunoSEQ multiplex PCR, and the TCRdb table lists in-frame clones only, not all of them. The repertoire holds around 40,000 clones, with 80% to 90% as singletons. V gene TRBV5-1 combines with J gene TRBJ2-1; TRBD2 aligns across 11 bases. The source material was CD4+ T cells from peripheral blood mononuclear cells, sampled in the first trimester of pregnancy. The receptor was derived from a female donor with multiple sclerosis, enrolled in a pregnancy study. CDR3 in DNA: TGCGCCAGCAGCTTTAACGCACTAGCGGGAGAAAATGAGCAGTTCTTC. As protein: CASSFNALAGENEQFF.